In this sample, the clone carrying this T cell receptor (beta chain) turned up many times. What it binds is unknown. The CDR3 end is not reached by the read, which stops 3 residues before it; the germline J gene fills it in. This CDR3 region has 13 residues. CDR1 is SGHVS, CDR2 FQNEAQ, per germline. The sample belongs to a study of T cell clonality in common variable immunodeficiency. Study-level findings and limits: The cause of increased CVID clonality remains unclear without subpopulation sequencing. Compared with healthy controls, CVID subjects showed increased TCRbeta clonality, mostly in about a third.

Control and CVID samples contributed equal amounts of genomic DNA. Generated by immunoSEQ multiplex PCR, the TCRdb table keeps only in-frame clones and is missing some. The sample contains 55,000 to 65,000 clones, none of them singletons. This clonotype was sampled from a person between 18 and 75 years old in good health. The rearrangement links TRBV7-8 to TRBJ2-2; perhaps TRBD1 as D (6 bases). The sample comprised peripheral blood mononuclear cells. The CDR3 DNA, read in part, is TGTGCCAGCAGCCAAAACAGGGTGGGAGAG. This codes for CASSQNRVGE. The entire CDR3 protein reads CASSQNRVGELFF. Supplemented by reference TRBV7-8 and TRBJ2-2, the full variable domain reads GAGVSQSPRYKVAKRGQDVALRCDPISGHVSLFWYQQALGQGPEFLTYFQNEAQLDKSGLPSDRFFAERPEGSVSTLKIQRTQQEDSAVYLCASSQNRVGELFFGEGSRLTVL.